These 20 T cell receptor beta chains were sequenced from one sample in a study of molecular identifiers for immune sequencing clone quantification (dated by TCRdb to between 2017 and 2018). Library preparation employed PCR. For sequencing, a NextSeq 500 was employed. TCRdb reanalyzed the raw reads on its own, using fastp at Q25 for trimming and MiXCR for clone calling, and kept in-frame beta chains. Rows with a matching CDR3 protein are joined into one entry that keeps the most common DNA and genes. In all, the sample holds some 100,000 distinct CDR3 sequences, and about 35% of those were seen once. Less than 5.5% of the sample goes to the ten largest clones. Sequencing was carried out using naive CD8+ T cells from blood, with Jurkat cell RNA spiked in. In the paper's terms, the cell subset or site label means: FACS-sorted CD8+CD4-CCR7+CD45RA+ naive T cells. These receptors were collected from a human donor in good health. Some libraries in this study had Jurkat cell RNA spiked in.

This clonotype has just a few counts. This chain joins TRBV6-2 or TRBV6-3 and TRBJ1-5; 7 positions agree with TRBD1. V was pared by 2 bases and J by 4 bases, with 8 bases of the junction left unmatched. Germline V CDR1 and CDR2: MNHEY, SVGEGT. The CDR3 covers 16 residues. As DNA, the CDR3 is TGTGCCAGCAGTTACCGCCGGGACAGTTTGAATCAGCCCCAGCATTTT. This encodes CASSYRRDSLNQPQHF.

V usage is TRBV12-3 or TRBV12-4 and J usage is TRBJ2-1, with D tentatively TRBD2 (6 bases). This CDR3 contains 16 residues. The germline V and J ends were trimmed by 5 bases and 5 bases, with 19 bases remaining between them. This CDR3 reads CASSPPPSGVDNEQFF. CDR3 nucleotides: TGTGCCAGCAGTCCACCCCCCTCGGGAGTGGACAATGAGCAGTTCTTC.

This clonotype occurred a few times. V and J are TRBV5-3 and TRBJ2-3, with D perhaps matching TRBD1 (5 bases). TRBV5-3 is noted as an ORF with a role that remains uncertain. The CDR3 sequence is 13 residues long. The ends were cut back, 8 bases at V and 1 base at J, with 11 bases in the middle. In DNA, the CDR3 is TGTGCCAGCAGAATAGGGGGCACAGATACGCAGTATTTT. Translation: CASRIGGTDTQYF.

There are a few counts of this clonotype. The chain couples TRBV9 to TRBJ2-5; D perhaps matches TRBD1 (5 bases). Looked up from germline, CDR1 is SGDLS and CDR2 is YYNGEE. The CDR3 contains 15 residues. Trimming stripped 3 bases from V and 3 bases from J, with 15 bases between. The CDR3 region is CASSGSQPREETQYF. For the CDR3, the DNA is TGTGCCAGCAGCGGTAGTCAACCCAGGGAAGAGACCCAGTACTTC.

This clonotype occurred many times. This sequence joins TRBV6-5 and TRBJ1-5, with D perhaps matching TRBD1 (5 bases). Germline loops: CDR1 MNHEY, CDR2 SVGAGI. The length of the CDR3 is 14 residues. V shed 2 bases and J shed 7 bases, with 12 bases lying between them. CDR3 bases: TGTGCCAGCAGTTACAGGCAGGGATGGCAGCCCCAGCATTTT. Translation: CASSYRQGWQPQHF.

In nucleotides, the CDR3 is TGTGCCAGCAGCTTTTCACAGCCGACCAATGAGCAGTTCTTC. As protein: CASSFSQPTNEQFF. The chain recombines TRBV7-9 with TRBJ2-1; D unclear. V lost 3 bases, J lost 6 bases, and 12 bases lay in between. The CDR3 spans 14 residues. CDR1 SEHNR and CDR2 FQNEAQ come from the germline V gene (reference sequence). Full variable domain (remainder filled in from reference TRBV7-9 and TRBJ2-1): DTGVSQNPRHKITKRGQNVTFRCDPISEHNRLYWYRQTLGQGPEFLTYFQNEAQLEKSRLLSDRFSAERPKGSFSTLEIQRTEQGDSAMYLCASSFSQPTNEQFFGPGTRLTVL.

The CDR3 bases are TGTGCCAGCAGCTTACTCGCCGGGGAGGAAAAACTGTTTTTT. The encoded protein is CASSLLAGEEKLFF. The rearrangement uses TRBV11-2 and TRBJ1-4; D is uncertain. V gave up 2 bases and J gave up 8 bases, with 12 bases separating them. CDR1 is SGHAT and CDR2 is FQNNGV in the germline V gene. The length of the CDR3 is 14 residues. The variable domain in full, with the rest retrieved from reference TRBV11-2 and TRBJ1-4, is EAGVAQSPRYKIIEKRQSVAFWCNPISGHATLYWYQQILGQGPKLLIQFQNNGVVDDSQLPKDRFSAERLKGVDSTLKIQPAKLEDSAVYLCASSLLAGEEKLFFGSGTQLSVL.

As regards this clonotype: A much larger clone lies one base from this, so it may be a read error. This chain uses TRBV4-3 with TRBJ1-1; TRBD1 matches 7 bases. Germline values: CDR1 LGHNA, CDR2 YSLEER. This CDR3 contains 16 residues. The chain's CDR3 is CASSQNRGRLFTEASF. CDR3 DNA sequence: TGCGCCAGCAGCCAAAACAGGGGCCGATTATTTACTGAAGCTTCCTTT.

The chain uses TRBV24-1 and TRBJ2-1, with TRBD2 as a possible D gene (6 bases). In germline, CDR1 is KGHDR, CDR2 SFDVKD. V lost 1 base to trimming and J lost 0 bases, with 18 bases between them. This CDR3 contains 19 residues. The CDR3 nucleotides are TGTGCCACCAGTGATTTTAGCGGCGGCCCGCCGAGCTCCTACAATGAGCAGTTCTTC. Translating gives CATSDFSGGPPSSYNEQFF.

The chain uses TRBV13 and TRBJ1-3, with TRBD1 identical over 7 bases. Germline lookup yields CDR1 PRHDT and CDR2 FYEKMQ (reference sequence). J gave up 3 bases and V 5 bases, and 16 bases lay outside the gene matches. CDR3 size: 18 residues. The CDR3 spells CASSRSPGQTLSGNTIYF. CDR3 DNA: TGTGCCAGCAGCCGATCTCCGGGACAGACGCTGAGTGGAAACACCATATATTTT.

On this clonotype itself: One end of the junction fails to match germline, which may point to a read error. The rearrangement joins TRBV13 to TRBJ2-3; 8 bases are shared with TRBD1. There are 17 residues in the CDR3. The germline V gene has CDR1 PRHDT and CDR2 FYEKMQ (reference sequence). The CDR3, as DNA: TGTGCCAGCAGCTTAGGCCTCCGGCAGGGGGCAGTAGATACGCAGAATTTT. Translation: CASSLGLRQGAVDTQNF.

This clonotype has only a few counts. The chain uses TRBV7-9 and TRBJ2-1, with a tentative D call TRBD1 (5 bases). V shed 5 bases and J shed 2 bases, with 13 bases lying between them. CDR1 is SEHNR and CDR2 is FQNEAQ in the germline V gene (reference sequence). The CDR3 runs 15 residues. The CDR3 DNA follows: TGTGCCAGCAGCCTCCGACAGAGCCCCTACAATGAGCAGTTCTTC. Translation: CASSLRQSPYNEQFF. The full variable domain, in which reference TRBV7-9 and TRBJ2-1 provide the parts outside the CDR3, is DTGVSQNPRHKITKRGQNVTFRCDPISEHNRLYWYRQTLGQGPEFLTYFQNEAQLEKSRLLSDRFSAERPKGSFSTLEIQRTEQGDSAMYLCASSLRQSPYNEQFFGPGTRLTVL.

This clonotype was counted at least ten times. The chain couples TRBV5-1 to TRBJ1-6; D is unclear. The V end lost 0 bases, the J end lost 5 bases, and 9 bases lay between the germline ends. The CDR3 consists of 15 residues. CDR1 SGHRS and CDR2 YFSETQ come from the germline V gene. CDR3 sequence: CASSLEDLNNSPLHF. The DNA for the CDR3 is TGCGCCAGCAGCTTGGAGGACCTCAATAATTCACCCCTCCACTTT.

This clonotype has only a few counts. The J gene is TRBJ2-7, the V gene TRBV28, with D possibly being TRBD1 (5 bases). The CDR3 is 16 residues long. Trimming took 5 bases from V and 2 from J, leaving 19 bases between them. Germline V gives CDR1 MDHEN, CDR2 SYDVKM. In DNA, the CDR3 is TGTGCCAGCAGTCCCCTTTCTCGACAGTCGACCTACGAGCAGTACTTC. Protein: CASSPLSRQSTYEQYF.

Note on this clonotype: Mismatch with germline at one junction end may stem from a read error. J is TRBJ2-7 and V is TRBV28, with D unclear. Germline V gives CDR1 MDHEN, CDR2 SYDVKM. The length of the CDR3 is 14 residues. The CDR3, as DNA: TGTGCCAGCAGATTATTCGTGGCAGGAGACTTTTCGTACTTC. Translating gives CASRLFVAGDFSYF. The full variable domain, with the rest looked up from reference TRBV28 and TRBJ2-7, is DVKVTQSSRYLVKRTGEKVFLECVQDMDHENMFWYRQDPGLGLRLIYFSYDVKMKEKGDIPEGYSVSREKKERFSLILESASTNQTSMYLCASRLFVAGDFSYFGPGTRLTVT.

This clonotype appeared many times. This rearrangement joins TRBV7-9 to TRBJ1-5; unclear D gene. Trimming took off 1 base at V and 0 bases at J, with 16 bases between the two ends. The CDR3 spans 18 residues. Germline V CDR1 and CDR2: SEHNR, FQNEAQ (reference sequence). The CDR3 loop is CASSLGGSLIHSNQPQHF. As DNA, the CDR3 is TGTGCCAGCAGCTTAGGGGGTTCCCTTATACATAGCAATCAGCCCCAGCATTTT.

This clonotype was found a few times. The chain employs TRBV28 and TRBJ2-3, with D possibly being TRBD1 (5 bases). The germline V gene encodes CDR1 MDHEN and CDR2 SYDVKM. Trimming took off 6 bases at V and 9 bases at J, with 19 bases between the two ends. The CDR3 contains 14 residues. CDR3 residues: CASRIWGTKGTQYF. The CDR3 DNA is TGTGCCAGCAGAATCTGGGGCACAAAAGGGACGCAGTATTTT.

CDR3: CATSGGTTQFF. The CDR3 bases are TGTGCCACCAGTGGCGGGACAACGCAGTTCTTC. The rearrangement uses TRBV15 and TRBJ2-1; either TRBD1 or TRBD2 may supply D (6 bases each). Germline CDR1 and CDR2: LNHNV and YYDKDF (reference sequence). V lost 6 bases and J 12 bases, leaving 12 bases between the germline ends. This CDR3 spans 11 amino acids.

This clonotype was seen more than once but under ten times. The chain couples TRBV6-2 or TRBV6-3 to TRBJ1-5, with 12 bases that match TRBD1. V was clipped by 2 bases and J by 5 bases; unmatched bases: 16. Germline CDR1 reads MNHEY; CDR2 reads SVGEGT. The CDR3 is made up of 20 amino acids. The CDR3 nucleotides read TGTGCCAGCAGTTACAGTTCTGGGACAGGGGGCTACGGCGGTCATCAGCCCCAGCATTTT. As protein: CASSYSSGTGGYGGHQPQHF.

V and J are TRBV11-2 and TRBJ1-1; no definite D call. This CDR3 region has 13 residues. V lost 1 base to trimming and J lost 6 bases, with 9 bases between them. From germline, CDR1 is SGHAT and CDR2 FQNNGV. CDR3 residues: CASSLGEGSEAFF. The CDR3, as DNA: TGTGCCAGCAGCTTAGGCGAGGGCTCTGAAGCTTTCTTT.